This T cell receptor beta chain stems from a study of T cells expressing NK-cell markers. Study context: Sorted CD3+CD56+NKG2C+, CD3+CD56+NKG2C- and CD3+CD56-NKG2C+ T cells supplied TCR beta repertoires. Sequenced donors, eight in total, included seven who were HCMV-seropositive and one who was seronegative. The study, taken as a whole, reports: NKG2C+ dominant clonotype frequencies in about six donors were roughly 1.0-7.5% of CD8+ T cells. These clonotypes also led the CD3+CD56-NKG2C+ fraction in a handful of donors.

TCRdb reprocessed the 5' RACE reads, keeping one entry per CDR3 protein, no DNA. The sample features fewer than 550,000 distinct CDR3 sequences, with over 1.3% in its top ten. In the case of this clonotype: No antigen is known for it.

Germline V gene lookup returns CDR1 LNHNV and CDR2 YYDKDF (reference sequence). This CDR3 spans 14 amino acids. Sequencing used blood T cells: a sorted CD56 or NKG2C T cell subset, CD4+ or CD8+ T cells, or bulk PBMC T cells (not recorded which). The receptor's source is a woman between 50 and 59 years old in good health. The V call is TRBV15, the J call TRBJ1-1. The CDR3 sequence: CATSRPEREAEAFF.